Detailed here is one T cell receptor beta chain. The data were taken from a study of blood T cell repertoires in COVID-19. Study-level background: PBMCs, B-cell-depleted T cells, or T cells provided the cDNA or gDNA that made up the material.

Original data processing: Reference gene primer amplification in the assay estimated nucleated cell counts. Profiling relied on immunoSEQ multiplex PCR, and the TCRdb table lists in-frame clones only, not all of them. V, J and clone size are those of that table, while D and trimming were read from the DNA. The repertoire holds about 140,000 clones, approximately 80% seen once, with almost 6.5% in the top ten. V was clipped by 3 bases and J by 5 bases; unmatched bases: 4. This CDR3 has 14 residues. Germline V gene data show CDR1 as LGHNA and CDR2 as YSLEER. Sequences were obtained from peripheral blood. The rearrangement joins TRBV4-3 to TRBJ1-2; 9 nucleotides match TRBD1. This TCR was recovered from a human donor in a cohort sampled during active COVID-19. The DNA for the CDR3 is TGCGCCAGCAGCCACTCCGGGACAGGGTATGGCTACACCTTC. Translation gives CASSHSGTGYGYTF.